This T cell receptor beta chain was documented in a study of blood T cell repertoires in COVID-19. Study information: Either two negative PCRs, clearance, or symptom resolution qualified Cohort 3 donors as recovered.

Assay used: immunoSEQ multiplex PCR; TCRdb lists only in-frame clones, some missing. The data show some 220,000 clones, with approximately 87% seen just once and 3% to 3.5% held by the top ten. Looked up from germline, CDR1 is SGHRS and CDR2 is YFSETQ. V was clipped by 0 bases and J by 0 bases, with 10 bases between them. The CDR3 totals 15 residues. This clone was picked up one time. Material for sequencing was PBMCs or T cells enriched from blood (not recorded which). The rearrangement joins TRBV5-1 to TRBJ2-7; D perhaps matches TRBD1 (6 bases). The sequence derives from a woman aged 50 to 60 in a cohort exposed to, infected with or recovered from COVID-19 (not recorded which). The CDR3: CASSLGGQSSYEQYF. CDR3 coding DNA: TGCGCCAGCAGCTTGGGGGGACAAAGCTCCTACGAGCAGTACTTC.